These 18 T cell receptor beta chains originate from one sample sequenced in a study of cytomegalovirus exposure and HLA in healthy donors. PCR was performed using 60 Vbeta and 13 Jbeta primers. Measured with immunoSEQ multiplex PCR; TCRdb has only the in-frame clones, and not every one. The sample yields 90,000 to 150,000 clones, 81% seen once. The sample taken for sequencing was PBMCs. These receptors all stem from a woman aged 40-49 years in good health and CMV-seronegative.

The rearrangement joins TRBV2 to TRBJ2-7; 7 bases match TRBD2. Germline trimming cut 4 bases from V and 7 bases from J; bases unmatched to any gene: 13. CDR1 is SNHLY and CDR2 is FYNNEI in the germline V gene. CDR3 size: 15 residues. The CDR3 DNA is TGTGCCAGCAGTGGAGGCCTAGCGGTCGGTGGAGAGCAGTACTTC. Amino acids: CASSGGLAVGGEQYF.

A few counts support this clone. This CDR3 reads CSVVGGALDTEAFF. For the CDR3, the DNA is TGCAGCGTTGTGGGGGGGGCCTTGGACACTGAAGCTTTCTTT. J is TRBJ1-1 and V is TRBV29-1; the D gene is possibly TRBD1 (6 bases). The CDR3 totals 14 residues. Trimming removed 4 bases from V and 3 bases from J, with 15 bases in between. Germline V CDR1 and CDR2: SQVTM, ANQGSEA.

The chain carries TRBV28 and TRBJ1-4, with D tentatively TRBD1 (6 bases). From germline, CDR1 is MDHEN and CDR2 SYDVKM. There are 13 residues in the CDR3. V dropped 4 bases and J dropped 7 bases, with 10 bases sitting between them. CDR3 nucleotides: TGTGCCAGCAGTTGGGGGCTGGGTGAAAAACTGTTTTTT. Translating it yields CASSWGLGEKLFF.

The chain couples TRBV27 to TRBJ2-7, with 12 bases identical to TRBD1. Looked up from germline, CDR1 is MNHEY and CDR2 is SMNVEV (reference sequence). The CDR3 is made up of 14 amino acids. Losses at the gene ends were 5 bases for V and 4 bases for J; bases not matched to a gene: 3. The CDR3 reads CASSVGQGAYEQYF. Here the CDR3 DNA reads TGTGCCAGCAGTGTGGGACAGGGGGCGTACGAGCAGTACTTC.

V gene TRBV7-2 combines with J gene TRBJ1-2, with 10 positions matching TRBD1. The V and J ends lost 4 bases and 2 bases, in that order; junction bases with no gene match: 4. Per germline, CDR1 SGHTA and CDR2 FQGNSA. The CDR3 runs to 15 residues. The CDR3 loop is CASSSDRGQNYGYTF. The CDR3 DNA is TGTGCCAGCAGCTCTGACAGGGGGCAAAACTATGGCTACACCTTC.

Only one count was recorded for this clone. This chain links TRBV18 with TRBJ2-5, with unresolved D. Per the germline V gene, CDR1 is KGHSH and CDR2 is LQKENI. The CDR3 consists of 14 residues. V gave up 1 base and J gave up 3 bases, with 9 bases separating them. The CDR3 here is CASSPRQTKETQYF. CDR3 nucleotide sequence: TGTGCCAGCTCACCACGGCAAACCAAAGAGACCCAGTACTTC.

This clone occurred a few times. The chain joins TRBV27 to TRBJ1-1; the D gene is possibly TRBD1 (6 bases). The ends were cut back, 4 bases at V and 1 base at J, with 10 bases in the middle. The CDR3 is 14 residues long. Germline V gene data show CDR1 as MNHEY and CDR2 as SMNVEV (reference sequence). CDR3 DNA: TGTGCCAGCAGTTACCGGACAGAGAACACTGAAGCTTTCTTT. Translation: CASSYRTENTEAFF.

The chain carries TRBV6-5 and TRBJ2-1; the D gene is possibly TRBD2 (6 bases). Germline assignment: CDR1 MNHEY and CDR2 SVGAGI. CDR3 length equals 13 residues. V was shortened by 7 bases and J by 10 bases, with 17 bases between the two germline ends. The CDR3 reads CASMRDPIGEQFF. The CDR3 region has the DNA TGTGCCAGCATGCGGGACCCGATTGGCGAGCAGTTCTTC.

This CDR3 is CASSKQGLGTEAFF. Here the CDR3 DNA reads TGTGCCAGCAGCAAACAGGGGCTAGGTACTGAAGCTTTCTTT. The rearrangement uses TRBV5-6 and TRBJ1-1, with 7 positions matching TRBD1. The CDR3 covers 14 residues. V was pared by 4 bases and J by 5 bases, with 8 bases of the junction left unmatched. Per the germline V gene, CDR1 is SGHDT and CDR2 is YYEEEE.

The chain combines TRBV30 with TRBJ2-4, with D perhaps TRBD2 (6 bases). Deletions cut 8 bases from V and 9 bases from J, with 20 bases between. Germline-derived CDR1 and CDR2 are GTSNPN and SVGIG (reference sequence). The CDR3 consists of 13 residues. CDR3 sequence reads: CAEQLKGGVIQYF. CDR3 sequence (DNA): TGTGCCGAACAACTAAAAGGCGGGGTCATTCAGTACTTC.

This chain uses TRBV12-5 with TRBJ2-5; 10 nucleotides line up with TRBD1. CDR1 and CDR2 (germline): LGHNT, FRNRAP. This CDR3 contains 15 residues. The V and J ends lost 1 base and 4 bases, in that order; junction bases with no gene match: 3. In DNA form, the CDR3 reads TGTGCTAGTGGTTTGGGACAGGGGGCGAGAGAGACCCAGTACTTC. This gives the protein CASGLGQGARETQYF.

The CDR3 reads CASQSGTGGLYGYTF. The CDR3 coding sequence is TGTGCCAGTCAATCAGGGACAGGGGGCCTATATGGCTACACCTTC. The J gene is TRBJ1-2, the V gene TRBV6-1; 12 positions match TRBD1. Germline V gives CDR1 MNHNS, CDR2 SASEGT. V lost 9 bases, J lost 5 bases, and 10 bases stayed unmatched. CDR3 length equals 15 residues.

This clone was counted only a few times. For the CDR3, the DNA is TGCGCCAGCAGCCAAGGACAGTTTCAGCCCCAGCATTTT. It yields the protein CASSQGQFQPQHF. The V call is TRBV4-1, the J call TRBJ1-5; D is possibly TRBD1 (5 bases). Trimming removed 1 base from V and 6 bases from J, with 7 bases in between. The CDR3 totals 13 residues. Germline lookup yields CDR1 MGHRA and CDR2 YSYEKL.

This clone came up once. The V gene is TRBV19, the J gene TRBJ2-7; maybe TRBD2 (5 bases). The germline V gene has CDR1 LNHDA and CDR2 SQIVND (reference sequence). The CDR3 has 15 amino acids. Trimming cost V 0 bases and J 3 bases, with 12 bases left between them. The CDR3 loop reads CASSIDRERVYEQYF. DNA for the CDR3: TGTGCCAGTAGTATAGACCGGGAAAGGGTCTACGAGCAGTACTTC.

V and J are TRBV28 and TRBJ1-5; TRBD1 might be the D (6 bases). In germline, CDR1 is MDHEN, CDR2 SYDVKM. Trimming left V 6 bases short and J 0 bases short, with 12 bases between. There are 15 residues in the CDR3. The CDR3 DNA reads TGTGCCAGCAGCGTTACAGGGTATAGCAATCAGCCCCAGCATTTT. Translating it yields CASSVTGYSNQPQHF. The full variable domain, in which reference TRBV28 and TRBJ1-5 provide the parts outside the CDR3, is DVKVTQSSRYLVKRTGEKVFLECVQDMDHENMFWYRQDPGLGLRLIYFSYDVKMKEKGDIPEGYSVSREKKERFSLILESASTNQTSMYLCASSVTGYSNQPQHFGDGTRLSIL.

The chain couples TRBV23-1 to TRBJ1-1; TRBD1 matches 8 bases. TRBV23-1 is noted as an ORF with a role that remains uncertain. With V trimmed by 2 bases and J by 0 bases, 14 bases remained unmatched. This CDR3 comprises 19 residues. The CDR3 loop reads CASSQDTRDRFAMNTEAFF. The CDR3 coding sequence is TGCGCCAGCAGTCAAGACACCCGGGACAGGTTCGCCATGAACACTGAAGCTTTCTTT.

V gene TRBV27 combines with J gene TRBJ1-3; D is perhaps TRBD1 (5 bases). The CDR3 runs 22 residues. Germline V gene sequence: CDR1 MNHEY, CDR2 SMNVEV (reference sequence). The V and J ends lost 5 bases and 0 bases respectively, with 32 bases between them. The CDR3 loop reads CASSPNPGIGPGYPISGNTIYF. The CDR3 DNA reads as TGTGCCAGCAGTCCGAACCCGGGCATCGGGCCAGGGTACCCAATCTCTGGAAACACCATATATTTT.

The rearrangement links TRBV7-9 to TRBJ1-2; TRBD1 aligns across 8 bases. V shed 5 bases and J 8 bases; nucleotides not matched to a gene: 13. This CDR3 has 15 residues. Germline V lookup: CDR1 SEHNR, CDR2 FQNEAQ (reference sequence). CDR3 residues: CASSLAGTGGWGYTF. CDR3 nucleotides: TGTGCCAGCAGCCTCGCCGGGACAGGCGGATGGGGCTACACCTTC.